Each of the 23 T cell receptor beta chains below was sequenced from the same sample in a study of blood T cells in healthy people across ages. Sample-barcoded 5' priming and a J-beta primer mix drove a second PCR of roughly 6 to 12 cycles. TCRdb ran MiXCR on the 5' RACE reads and lists one entry per CDR3 protein. The data show around 1.7 million distinct CDR3 sequences, roughly 27% seen once. Source material: blood. The receptors here all came from a woman younger than 45 in good health.

This clonotype showed up many times. The chain has TRBV4-1 and TRBJ2-7, with a possible D match to TRBD1 (6 bases). This CDR3 comprises 15 residues. The germline V gene has CDR1 MGHRA and CDR2 YSYEKL. The V gene lost 4 bases and the J gene lost 2 bases, with 15 bases spanning the gap. CDR3 bases: TGCGCCAGCAGCCCCGCACCAGGGGTAGCCTACGAGCAGTACTTC. Amino acid sequence: CASSPAPGVAYEQYF.

The V gene is TRBV3-1, the J gene TRBJ1-5, with D maybe TRBD1 (5 bases). Germline lookup yields CDR1 LGHDT and CDR2 YNNKEL (reference sequence). This CDR3 region has 14 residues. V lost 3 bases, J lost 2 bases, and 8 bases lay in between. The CDR3 protein is CASSHGTRNQPQHF. The CDR3, as DNA: TGTGCCAGCAGCCACGGGACCCGCAATCAGCCCCAGCATTTT.

As regards this clonotype: Likely a read error: the CDR3 ends without its conserved phenylalanine or tryptophan. The chain couples TRBV5-1 to TRBJ2-7; 10 bases agree with TRBD1. The germline gives CDR1 SGHRS, CDR2 YFSETQ. The trim removed 4 bases at V and 3 bases at J, leaving 7 bases unmatched. The CDR3 has 15 amino acids. CDR3 loop: CASSDRDRGVYEQYL. DNA of the CDR3: TGCGCCAGCAGCGACAGGGACAGGGGAGTCTACGAGCAGTACTTA.

This chain's CDR3 is CASNNGQADGGETQYF. The CDR3 DNA follows: TGTGCCAGTAATAATGGGCAGGCCGACGGTGGGGAGACCCAGTACTTC. The chain couples TRBV19 to TRBJ2-5; D is undetermined. There are 16 residues in the CDR3. The V gene's germline CDR1 is LNHDA and CDR2 SQIVND (reference sequence). V was cut by 7 bases and J by 5 bases, with 23 bases left in between.

The rearrangement joins TRBV9 to TRBJ2-5; D unresolved. V was pared by 1 base and J by 4 bases, with 11 bases between. The CDR3 runs 14 residues. Germline-derived CDR1 and CDR2 are SGDLS and YYNGEE. DNA for the CDR3: TGTGCCAGCAGCGTAAGATCCGTGGGAGAGACCCAGTACTTC. This codes for CASSVRSVGETQYF.

This clonotype was found a few times. The CDR3 nucleotides are TGTGCCAGCAGGCCCCCCGGCGGGTATACTGAAGCTTTCTTT. Protein sequence: CASRPPGGYTEAFF. The rearrangement uses TRBV28 and TRBJ1-1; D remains unclear. V lost 6 bases to trimming and J lost 5 bases, with 16 bases between them. CDR3 length: 14 residues. Germline-derived CDR1 and CDR2 are MDHEN and SYDVKM.

This sequence joins TRBV5-1 and TRBJ1-1; 7 bases fit TRBD1. V trimming: 4 bases; J trimming: 3 bases; junction bases outside the gene matches: 9. Germline V CDR1 and CDR2: SGHRS, YFSETQ. The CDR3 contains 15 residues. CDR3 sequence (DNA): TGCGCCAGCAGCACTGGACAGGCCCGACACACTGAAGCTTTCTTT. It codes for CASSTGQARHTEAFF.

The gene calls are TRBV12-3 or TRBV12-4 and TRBJ2-5; D not certain. There are 13 residues in the CDR3. V lost 3 bases, J lost 6 bases, and 11 bases lay in between. CDR3 DNA sequence: TGTGCCAGCAGTTTGGGTCCTACTCAGACCCAGTACTTC. Protein sequence: CASSLGPTQTQYF.

This clonotype was counted a few times. The chain has TRBV4-1 and TRBJ2-5, with D maybe TRBD1 (5 bases). The CDR3 totals 16 residues. Germline V gives CDR1 MGHRA, CDR2 YSYEKL. Trimming took off 4 bases at V and 1 base at J, with 16 bases between the two ends. The CDR3 region is CASSLSYPDSQETQYF. The DNA of the CDR3 is TGCGCCAGCAGCCTTTCATACCCCGACAGCCAAGAGACCCAGTACTTC.

This clonotype was observed a handful of times. CDR3 loop: CSARVTRGGYEQYF. As DNA, the CDR3 is TGCAGTGCTAGAGTAACGCGGGGGGGCTACGAGCAGTACTTC. The gene calls are TRBV20-1 and TRBJ2-7; 9 bases line up with TRBD2. Germline loops: CDR1 DFQATT, CDR2 SNEGSKA (reference sequence). The CDR3 has 14 residues. With 1 base clipped from V and 3 bases from J, the junction kept 4 bases outside the gene matches.

The CDR3 region is CASSFEDGGYGYTF. CDR3 coding DNA: TGTGCCAGCAGTTTTGAAGATGGAGGCTATGGCTACACCTTC. The V and J genes are TRBV12-3 or TRBV12-4 and TRBJ1-2; D not certain. CDR3 length: 14 residues. With 3 bases removed from V and 4 bases from J, the gap between germline ends came to 12 bases.

This clonotype was seen repeatedly, ten times or more. This chain joins TRBV28 and TRBJ2-7; D unclear. V lost 6 bases and J lost 5, with 11 bases in between. Germline V gives CDR1 MDHEN, CDR2 SYDVKM. The CDR3 contains 12 residues. Here the CDR3 reads CASRQGGNEQYF. In nucleotides, the CDR3 is TGTGCCAGCAGACAAGGTGGGAACGAGCAGTACTTC. Together with reference TRBV28 and TRBJ2-7, the CDR3 gives the full variable domain: DVKVTQSSRYLVKRTGEKVFLECVQDMDHENMFWYRQDPGLGLRLIYFSYDVKMKEKGDIPEGYSVSREKKERFSLILESASTNQTSMYLCASRQGGNEQYFGPGTRLTVT.

This chain uses TRBV20-1 with TRBJ2-1; D possibly corresponds to TRBD1 (5 bases). The V end lost 5 bases, the J end lost 12 bases, and 17 bases lay between the germline ends. Germline V gene data show CDR1 as DFQATT and CDR2 as SNEGSKA (reference sequence). CDR3 length: 12 amino acids. DNA for the CDR3: TGCAGTGCTGGCCAACAGGTTGGTGGGCAGTTCTTC. Translated, it gives CSAGQQVGGQFF.

In its sample, this clonotype was seen many times. The rearrangement joins TRBV7-9 to TRBJ1-4; no firm D call. Trimming cost V 1 base and J 3 bases, with 9 bases left between them. CDR3 length: 15 amino acids. Germline V gene sequence: CDR1 SEHNR, CDR2 FQNEAQ (reference sequence). The CDR3 reads CASSLGSSSNEKLFF. DNA for the CDR3: TGTGCCAGCAGCTTAGGGTCCTCGTCTAATGAAAAACTGTTTTTT.

This clonotype appeared many times. The chain employs TRBV14 and TRBJ2-7; 8 bases fit TRBD1. Germline V gives CDR1 SGHDN, CDR2 FVKESK. With 3 bases clipped from V and 6 bases from J, the junction kept 7 bases outside the gene matches. The length of the CDR3 is 14 residues. CDR3 loop: CASSQERTGREQYF. The CDR3 DNA is TGTGCCAGCAGCCAGGAACGGACAGGGCGCGAGCAGTACTTC.

J is TRBJ2-1 and V is TRBV3-1, with a tentative D call TRBD1 (7 bases). The CDR3 totals 17 residues. Germline-derived CDR1 and CDR2 are LGHDT and YNNKEL (reference sequence). V lost 4 bases and J lost 4, with 20 bases in between. CDR3 region: CASSPGLGGGVYNEQFF. CDR3 sequence (DNA): TGTGCCAGCAGCCCCGGGTTAGGGGGCGGGGTATACAATGAGCAGTTCTTC.

The V and J genes are TRBV28 and TRBJ2-4; maybe TRBD1 (6 bases). This CDR3 is 15 amino acids long. The V and J ends lost 5 bases and 3 bases respectively, with 14 bases between them. Looked up from germline, CDR1 is MDHEN and CDR2 is SYDVKM. In nucleotides, the CDR3 is TGTGCCAGCAGTATTCAACAGGGTTTCAAAAACATTCAGTACTTC. Residues: CASSIQQGFKNIQYF.

Notes on this clonotype: A much bigger clone sits one base away, suggesting this may be a read error. The CDR3 carries no conserved terminal phenylalanine or tryptophan, so it likely arises from a read error. The chain couples TRBV6-4 to TRBJ2-1; no clear D gene. Trimming cost V 2 bases and J 10 bases, with 15 bases left between them. Per germline, CDR1 MRHNA and CDR2 SNTAGT. The CDR3 loop spans 14 amino acids. CDR3 sequence: CASSDRPYDREQFC. The CDR3 DNA sequence: TGTGCCAGCAGTGACCGCCCTTACGATCGGGAGCAGTTCTGC.

This clonotype was seen a few times. The gene calls are TRBV14 and TRBJ2-4; 7 bases align to TRBD1. The J call is uncertain, as TRBJ2-5 better fits the DNA end. Germline loops: CDR1 SGHDN, CDR2 FVKESK. This CDR3 has 15 residues. Here the CDR3 DNA reads TGTGCCAGCAGCCATTATACAGGGGACGGGGAGACCCAGTACTTC. Amino acid sequence: CASSHYTGDGETQYF.

This clonotype was observed a single time. The chain uses TRBV19 and TRBJ1-1; 7 bases agree with TRBD1. The CDR3 consists of 16 residues. The germline gives CDR1 LNHDA, CDR2 SQIVND (reference sequence). V was clipped by 6 bases and J by 7 bases; unmatched bases: 17. CDR3 in amino acids: CASSWNRGGEHSEAFF. Here the CDR3 DNA reads TGTGCCAGTAGCTGGAACAGGGGAGGGGAGCATAGTGAAGCTTTCTTT.

Comment on this clonotype: One junction end disagrees with the germline gene, perhaps due to a read error. The V and J genes are TRBV10-3 and TRBJ2-4; 10 nucleotides agree with TRBD1. The CDR3 spans 12 residues. Germline V gives CDR1 ENHRY, CDR2 SYGVKD. Here the CDR3 reads CTISGTGVLQYF. The CDR3 DNA reads TGTACCATCAGTGGGACAGGGGTCTTACAGTACTTC.

This clonotype was found a few times. This chain joins TRBV5-1 and TRBJ2-5; D not certain. V dropped 0 bases and J dropped 0 bases, with 9 bases sitting between them. This CDR3 contains 15 residues. The germline gives CDR1 SGHRS, CDR2 YFSETQ. CDR3 DNA: TGCGCCAGCAGCTTGGCCGTGAGCCACCAAGAGACCCAGTACTTC. It yields the protein CASSLAVSHQETQYF.

As regards this clonotype: Here the CDR3 omits its conserved ending phenylalanine or tryptophan, so a read error is the likely source. The V call is TRBV6-5, the J call TRBJ2-3, with D possibly TRBD2 on 6 matching bases. V was shortened by 2 bases and J by 4 bases, with 13 bases between the two germline ends. Germline CDR1 is MNHEY and CDR2 is SVGAGI. The CDR3 sequence is 15 residues long. The CDR3 here is CASSYDRLGADTQYC. In DNA, the CDR3 is TGTGCCAGCAGTTACGACCGACTAGGGGCAGATACGCAGTATTGT.